This entry lists 10 T cell receptor beta chains sequenced from one sample in a study of early T cells in non-severe SARS-CoV-2 infection. TCRdb called the 5' RACE reads again in MiXCR, with one record for every CDR3 protein. This table has 60,000 or so distinct CDR3 sequences, roughly 10% appearing once. The specimen was whole blood. These receptors were taken from an adult who was a healthcare worker with PCR-confirmed SARS-CoV-2 infection or an uninfected control (not recorded which).

This sequence joins TRBV27 and TRBJ2-7; no reliable D call. The CDR3 consists of 14 residues. CDR1 and CDR2 from the germline V gene are MNHEY and SMNVEV (reference sequence). Trimming removed 2 bases at V and 4 bases at J, with 12 bases between. The CDR3: CASSLRWQSYEQYF. For the CDR3, the DNA is TGTGCCAGCAGTTTACGTTGGCAGTCATACGAGCAGTACTTC.

This clonotype was counted a few times. The genes are TRBV28 and TRBJ2-5, with D maybe TRBD2 (5 bases). Trimming removed 5 bases from V and 5 bases from J, with 9 bases in between. This CDR3 spans 12 amino acids. The V gene's germline CDR1 is MDHEN and CDR2 SYDVKM. DNA of the CDR3: TGTGCCAGCAGTGGGAGTACGGAGACCCAGTACTTC. Its protein is CASSGSTETQYF.

The V call is TRBV29-1, the J call TRBJ1-1, with 9 bases identical to TRBD1. V lost 6 bases, J lost 4 bases, and 15 bases stayed unmatched. The CDR3 loop spans 16 amino acids. The germline gives CDR1 SQVTM, CDR2 ANQGSEA. CDR3 sequence (DNA): TGCAGCGTGACTCGCCTCCGGACAGGGGCCCTCACTGAAGCTTTCTTT. Its protein product is CSVTRLRTGALTEAFF.

This clonotype appeared a few times. The chain is built from TRBV6-5 and TRBJ1-4, with D unresolved. The germline CDR1 and CDR2 sequences are MNHEY and SVGAGI. The CDR3 is 14 residues long. Trimming pared 6 bases from V and 4 bases from J, leaving 12 bases between. The CDR3 here is CASRTQTGNEKLFF. The CDR3 DNA follows: TGTGCCAGCAGGACCCAGACGGGTAATGAAAAACTGTTTTTT.

This chain links TRBV5-1 with TRBJ2-5; D not certain. The V and J ends lost 1 base and 4 bases respectively, with 5 bases between them. The CDR3 has 12 amino acids. Germline V gene sequence: CDR1 SGHRS, CDR2 YFSETQ. The CDR3 sequence: CASSLIGETQYF. CDR3 DNA: TGCGCCAGCAGCTTGATCGGAGAGACCCAGTACTTC.

This clonotype occurred many times. In nucleotides, the CDR3 is TGCAGTGCTAAGAGCGATAACTACGAGCAGTACTTC. Its protein product is CSAKSDNYEQYF. The chain links TRBV20-1 to TRBJ2-7, with D unresolved. The CDR3 spans 12 residues. Trimming removed 4 bases at V and 3 bases at J, with 10 bases between. From germline, CDR1 is DFQATT and CDR2 SNEGSKA (reference sequence).

This clonotype was picked up many times. The CDR3 region has the DNA TGTGCCAGCAGCTTAATGCCTGGGTACCAAGAGACCCAGTACTTC. Translation: CASSLMPGYQETQYF. The V call is TRBV7-3, the J call TRBJ2-5; D is uncertain. CDR1 SGHTA and CDR2 FQGTGA come from the germline V gene. CDR3 size: 15 residues. V lost 1 base, J lost 0 bases, and 9 bases lay in between.

This clonotype was detected many times. J is TRBJ1-1 and V is TRBV4-3; D call uncertain. Germline CDR1 LGHNA, CDR2 YSLEER. V was shortened by 0 bases and J by 1 base, with 3 bases between the two germline ends. This CDR3 region has 13 residues. The CDR3 sequence: CASSQEENTEAFF. The DNA for the CDR3 is TGCGCCAGCAGCCAAGAGGAGAACACTGAAGCTTTCTTT.

This clonotype was seen many times. The CDR3 is CSALWPSGASYEQYF. CDR3 bases: TGCAGTGCCCTTTGGCCTAGCGGGGCTTCCTACGAGCAGTACTTC. The chain links TRBV20-1 to TRBJ2-7; 9 nucleotides agree with TRBD2. In germline, CDR1 is DFQATT, CDR2 SNEGSKA (reference sequence). V trimming: 6 bases; J trimming: 1 base; junction bases outside the gene matches: 10. The CDR3 extends over 15 amino acids.

This clonotype was counted ten times or more. This sequence joins TRBV27 and TRBJ1-1; D ambiguous. Germline V gene lookup returns CDR1 MNHEY and CDR2 SMNVEV (reference sequence). Deletions cut 5 bases from V and 2 bases from J, with 15 bases between. The CDR3 runs 15 residues. The CDR3 protein is CASSPYGHGNTEAFF. In DNA, the CDR3 is TGTGCCAGCAGTCCCTATGGGCATGGTAACACTGAAGCTTTCTTT.